The sequence of this TCR beta chain was determined in a study of T cell changes during pregnancy in multiple sclerosis. Germline V gene sequence: CDR1 SGHTA, CDR2 FQGNSA. The V and J ends lost 5 bases and 1 base respectively, with 24 bases between them. This CDR3 contains 19 residues. Repertoires were generated with immunoSEQ multiplex PCR, while TCRdb's copy carries only in-frame clones and drops some. The sample has tens of thousands of clones, 75% to 95% seen once. This specimen was CD4+ T cells from peripheral blood mononuclear cells, taken in the second trimester of pregnancy. V usage is TRBV7-2 and J usage is TRBJ2-1, with D possibly being TRBD2 (7 bases). The TCR originated in a female donor in good health, enrolled as a control in a pregnancy study. This CDR3 is CASSQPTGGKGGSYNEQFF. In nucleotides, the CDR3 is TGTGCCAGCAGCCAACCAACGGGGGGAAAGGGGGGTTCCTACAATGAGCAGTTCTTC.